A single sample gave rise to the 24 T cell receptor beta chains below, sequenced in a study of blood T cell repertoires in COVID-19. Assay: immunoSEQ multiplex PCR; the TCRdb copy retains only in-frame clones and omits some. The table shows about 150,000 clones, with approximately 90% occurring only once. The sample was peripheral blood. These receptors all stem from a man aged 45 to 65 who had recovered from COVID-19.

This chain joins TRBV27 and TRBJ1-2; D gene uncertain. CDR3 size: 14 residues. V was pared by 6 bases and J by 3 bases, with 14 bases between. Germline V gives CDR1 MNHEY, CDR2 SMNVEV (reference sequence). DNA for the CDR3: TGTGCCAGCAGAGGTGGCGGGTCAGACTATGGCTACACCTTC. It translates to CASRGGGSDYGYTF.

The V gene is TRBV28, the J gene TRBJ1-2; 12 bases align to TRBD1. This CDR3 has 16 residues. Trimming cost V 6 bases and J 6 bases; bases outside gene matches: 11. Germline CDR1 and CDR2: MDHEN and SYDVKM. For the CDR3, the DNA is TGTGCCAGCAGCGCCACTGCCTGGGACAGGGGGCATGGCTACACCTTC. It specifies CASSATAWDRGHGYTF.

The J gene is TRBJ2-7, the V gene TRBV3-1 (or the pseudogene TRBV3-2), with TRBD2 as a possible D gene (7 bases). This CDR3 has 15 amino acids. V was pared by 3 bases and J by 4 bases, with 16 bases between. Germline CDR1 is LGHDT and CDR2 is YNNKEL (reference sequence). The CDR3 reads CASSQARGGMYEQYF. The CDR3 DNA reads TGTGCCAGCAGCCAGGCGAGGGGGGGGATGTACGAGCAGTACTTC.

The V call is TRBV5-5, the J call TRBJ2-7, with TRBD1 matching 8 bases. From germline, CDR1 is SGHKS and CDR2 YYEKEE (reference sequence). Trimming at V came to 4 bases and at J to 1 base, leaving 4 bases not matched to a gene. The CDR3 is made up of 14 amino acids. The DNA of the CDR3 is TGTGCCAGCAGCCCGACAGGGGTTTCCTACGAGCAGTACTTC. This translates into CASSPTGVSYEQYF.

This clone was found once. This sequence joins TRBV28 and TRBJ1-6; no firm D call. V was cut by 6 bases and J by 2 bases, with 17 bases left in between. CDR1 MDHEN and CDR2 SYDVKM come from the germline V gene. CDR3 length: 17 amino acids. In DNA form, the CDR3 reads TGTGCCAGCAGGGCCTCGGGTCCGGCTCCCTATAATTCACCCCTCCACTTT. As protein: CASRASGPAPYNSPLHF.

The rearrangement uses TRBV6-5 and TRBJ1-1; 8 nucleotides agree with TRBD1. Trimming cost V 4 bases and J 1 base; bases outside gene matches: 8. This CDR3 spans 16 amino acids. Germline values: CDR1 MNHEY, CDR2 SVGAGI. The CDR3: CASSSWTGWRNTEAFF. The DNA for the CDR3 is TGTGCCAGCAGTTCTTGGACAGGGTGGAGGAACACTGAAGCTTTCTTT.

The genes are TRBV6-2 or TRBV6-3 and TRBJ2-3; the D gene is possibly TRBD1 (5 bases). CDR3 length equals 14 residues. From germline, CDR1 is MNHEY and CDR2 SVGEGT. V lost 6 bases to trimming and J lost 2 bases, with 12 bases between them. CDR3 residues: CASSPGHSTDTQYF. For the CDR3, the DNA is TGTGCCAGCAGCCCCGGACACTCCACAGATACGCAGTATTTT.

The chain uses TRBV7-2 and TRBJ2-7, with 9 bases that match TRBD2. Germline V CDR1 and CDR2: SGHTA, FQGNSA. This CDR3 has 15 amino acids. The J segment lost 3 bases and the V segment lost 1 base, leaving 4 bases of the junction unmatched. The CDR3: CASSLERGGVYEQYF. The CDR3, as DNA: TGTGCCAGCAGCTTAGAGCGCGGGGGGGTCTACGAGCAGTACTTC. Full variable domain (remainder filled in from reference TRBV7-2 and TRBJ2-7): GAGVSQSPSNKVTEKGKDVELRCDPISGHTALYWYRQSLGQGLEFLIYFQGNSAPDKSGLPSDRFSAERTGGSVSTLTIQRTQQEDSAVYLCASSLERGGVYEQYFGPGTRLTVT.

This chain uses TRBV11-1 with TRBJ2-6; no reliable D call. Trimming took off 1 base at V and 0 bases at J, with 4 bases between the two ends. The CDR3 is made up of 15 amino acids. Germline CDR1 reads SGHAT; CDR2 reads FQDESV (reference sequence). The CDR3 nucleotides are TGTGCCAGCAGCTTAGAGCGCTCTGGGGCCAACGTCCTGACTTTC. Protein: CASSLERSGANVLTF.

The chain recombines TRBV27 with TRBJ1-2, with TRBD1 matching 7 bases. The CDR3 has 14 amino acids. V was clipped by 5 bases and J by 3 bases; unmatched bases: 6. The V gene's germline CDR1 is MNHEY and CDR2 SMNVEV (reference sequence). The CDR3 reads CASSPWDSYYGYTF. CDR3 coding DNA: TGTGCCAGCAGTCCCTGGGACAGCTACTATGGCTACACCTTC.

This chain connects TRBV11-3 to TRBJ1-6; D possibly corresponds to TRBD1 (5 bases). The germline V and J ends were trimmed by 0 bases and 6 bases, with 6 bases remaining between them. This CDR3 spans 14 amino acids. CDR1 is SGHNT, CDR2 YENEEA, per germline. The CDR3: CASSLEGANSPLHF. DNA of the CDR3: TGTGCCAGCAGCTTAGAAGGGGCTAATTCACCCCTCCACTTT.

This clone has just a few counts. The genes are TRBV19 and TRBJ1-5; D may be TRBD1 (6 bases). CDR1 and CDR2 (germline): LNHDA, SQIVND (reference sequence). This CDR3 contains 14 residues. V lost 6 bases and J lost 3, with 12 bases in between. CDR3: CASSGGQNNQPQHF. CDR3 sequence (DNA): TGTGCCAGTAGCGGGGGGCAGAACAATCAGCCCCAGCATTTT.

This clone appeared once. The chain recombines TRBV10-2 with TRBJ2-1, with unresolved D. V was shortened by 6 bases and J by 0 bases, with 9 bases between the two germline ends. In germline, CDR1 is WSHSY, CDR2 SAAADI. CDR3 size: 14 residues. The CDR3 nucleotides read TGCGCCAGCAGGCAGGATAGCTCCTACAATGAGCAGTTCTTC. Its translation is CASRQDSSYNEQFF.

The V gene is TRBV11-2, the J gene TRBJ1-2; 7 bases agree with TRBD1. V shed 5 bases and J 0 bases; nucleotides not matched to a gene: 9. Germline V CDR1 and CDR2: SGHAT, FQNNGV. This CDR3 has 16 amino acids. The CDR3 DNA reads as TGTGCCAGCAGCCCTAGGGGGGACAGAGCTAACTATGGCTACACCTTC. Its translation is CASSPRGDRANYGYTF. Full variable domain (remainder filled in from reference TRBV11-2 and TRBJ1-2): EAGVAQSPRYKIIEKRQSVAFWCNPISGHATLYWYQQILGQGPKLLIQFQNNGVVDDSQLPKDRFSAERLKGVDSTLKIQPAKLEDSAVYLCASSPRGDRANYGYTFGSGTRLTVV.

The chain's CDR3 is CASGREGKNIQYF. The DNA for the CDR3 is TGTGCCAGCGGCAGGGAAGGCAAAAACATTCAGTACTTC. The V and J genes are TRBV6-5 and TRBJ2-4; perhaps TRBD1 as D (5 bases). CDR1 MNHEY and CDR2 SVGAGI come from the germline V gene. Trimming pared 8 bases from V and 3 bases from J, leaving 11 bases between. There are 13 residues in the CDR3.

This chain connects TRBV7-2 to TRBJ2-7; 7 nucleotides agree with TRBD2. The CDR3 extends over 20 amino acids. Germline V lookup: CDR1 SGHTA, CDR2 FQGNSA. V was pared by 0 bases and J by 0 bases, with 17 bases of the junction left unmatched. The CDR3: CASSLAVPYPVAGSSYEQYF. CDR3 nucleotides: TGTGCCAGCAGCTTAGCGGTTCCGTACCCGGTAGCGGGTAGCTCCTACGAGCAGTACTTC.

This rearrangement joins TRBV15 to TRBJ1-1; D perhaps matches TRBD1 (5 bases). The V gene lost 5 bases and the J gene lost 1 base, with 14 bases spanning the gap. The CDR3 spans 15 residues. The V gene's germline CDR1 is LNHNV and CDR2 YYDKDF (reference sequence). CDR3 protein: CATSGLTTANTEAFF. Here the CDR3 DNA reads TGTGCCACCAGCGGGCTGACGACAGCGAACACTGAAGCTTTCTTT.

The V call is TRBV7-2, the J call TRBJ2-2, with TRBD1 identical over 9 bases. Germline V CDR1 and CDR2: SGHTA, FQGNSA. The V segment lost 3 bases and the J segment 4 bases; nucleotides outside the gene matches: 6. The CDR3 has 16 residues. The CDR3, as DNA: TGTGCCAGCAGCTTTAAGGGGACAGGGTCCACCGGGGAGCTGTTTTTT. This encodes CASSFKGTGSTGELFF.

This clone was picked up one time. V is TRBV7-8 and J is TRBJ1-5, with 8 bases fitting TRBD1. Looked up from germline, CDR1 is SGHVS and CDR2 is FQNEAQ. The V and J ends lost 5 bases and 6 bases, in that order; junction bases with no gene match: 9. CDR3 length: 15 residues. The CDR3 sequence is CASSPRPGGFQPQHF. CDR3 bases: TGTGCCAGCAGCCCTAGGCCAGGGGGCTTTCAGCCCCAGCATTTT.

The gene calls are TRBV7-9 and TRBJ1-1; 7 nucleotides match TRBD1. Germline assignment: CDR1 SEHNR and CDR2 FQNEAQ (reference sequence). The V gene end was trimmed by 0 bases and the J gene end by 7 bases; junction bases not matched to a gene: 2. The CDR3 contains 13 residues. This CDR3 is CASSLAGGNEAFF. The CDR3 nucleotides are TGTGCCAGCAGCTTAGCAGGGGGCAATGAAGCTTTCTTT.

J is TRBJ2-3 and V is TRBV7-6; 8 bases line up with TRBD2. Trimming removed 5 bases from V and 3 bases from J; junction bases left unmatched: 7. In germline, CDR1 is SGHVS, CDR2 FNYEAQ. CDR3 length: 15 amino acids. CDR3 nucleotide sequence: TGTGCCAGCAGCCGGAGCGGGAGTGGGACAGATACGCAGTATTTT. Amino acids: CASSRSGSGTDTQYF. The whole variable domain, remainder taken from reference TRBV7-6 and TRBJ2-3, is GAGVSQSPRYKVTKRGQDVALRCDPISGHVSLYWYRQALGQGPEFLTYFNYEAQQDKSGLPNDRFSAERPEGSISTLTIQRTEQRDSAMYRCASSRSGSGTDTQYFGPGTRLTVL.

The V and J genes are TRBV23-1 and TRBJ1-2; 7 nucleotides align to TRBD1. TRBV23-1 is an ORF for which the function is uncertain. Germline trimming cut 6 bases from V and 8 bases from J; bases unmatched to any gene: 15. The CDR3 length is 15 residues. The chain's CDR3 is CASSDRQGDLMGYTF. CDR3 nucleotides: TGCGCCAGCAGCGACCGACAGGGAGATTTGATGGGCTACACCTTC.

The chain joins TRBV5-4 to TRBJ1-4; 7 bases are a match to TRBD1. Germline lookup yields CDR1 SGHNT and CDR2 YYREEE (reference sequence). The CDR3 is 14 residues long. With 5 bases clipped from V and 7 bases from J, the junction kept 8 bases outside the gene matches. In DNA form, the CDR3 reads TGTGCCAGCAGTTTCGGGTCAGGGGGTGAAAAACTGTTTTTT. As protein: CASSFGSGGEKLFF.

The CDR3 bases are TGTGCCAGCAGCCCTACAGGTATGAACACTGAAGCTTTCTTT. Translation gives CASSPTGMNTEAFF. The chain has TRBV6-4 and TRBJ1-1; a weak D match, TRBD1 (5 bases). Germline values: CDR1 MRHNA, CDR2 SNTAGT. The germline V and J ends were trimmed by 6 bases and 0 bases, with 11 bases remaining between them. The CDR3 totals 14 residues.